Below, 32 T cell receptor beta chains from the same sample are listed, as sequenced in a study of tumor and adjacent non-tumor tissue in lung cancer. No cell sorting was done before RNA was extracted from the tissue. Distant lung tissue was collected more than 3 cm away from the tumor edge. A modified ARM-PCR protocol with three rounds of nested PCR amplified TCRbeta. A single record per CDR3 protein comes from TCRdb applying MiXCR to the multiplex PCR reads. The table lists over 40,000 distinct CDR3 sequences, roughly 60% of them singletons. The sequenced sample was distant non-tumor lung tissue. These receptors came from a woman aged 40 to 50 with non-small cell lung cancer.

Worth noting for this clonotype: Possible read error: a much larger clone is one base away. CDR3 nucleotide sequence: TGTGCCAGCGGAGGATCCTCCCCCCCCTACGAGCAGCACTTC. Protein: CASGGSSPPYEQHF. The chain employs TRBV11-2 and TRBJ2-7, with D possibly matching TRBD2 (5 bases). This CDR3 contains 14 residues. CDR1 is SGHAT, CDR2 FQNNGV, per germline. The variable domain in full, completed from reference TRBV11-2 and TRBJ2-7, reads EAGVAQSPRYKIIEKRQSVAFWCNPISGHATLYWYQQILGQGPKLLIQFQNNGVVDDSQLPKDRFSAERLKGVDSTLKIQPAKLEDSAVYLCASGGSSPPYEQHFGPGTRLTVT.

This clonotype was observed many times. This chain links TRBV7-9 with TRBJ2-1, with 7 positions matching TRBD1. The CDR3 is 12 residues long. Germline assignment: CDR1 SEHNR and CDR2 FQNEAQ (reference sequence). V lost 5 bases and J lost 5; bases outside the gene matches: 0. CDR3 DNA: TGTGCCAGCAGCGACAGGGACAATGAGCAGTTCTTC. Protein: CASSDRDNEQFF.

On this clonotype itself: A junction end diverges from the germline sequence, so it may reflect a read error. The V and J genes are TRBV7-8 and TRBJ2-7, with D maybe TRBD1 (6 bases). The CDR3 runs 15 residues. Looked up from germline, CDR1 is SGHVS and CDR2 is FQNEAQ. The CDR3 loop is CASSLRGTNSCEQYF. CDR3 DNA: TGTGCCAGCAGCTTAAGAGGGACAAACTCCTGCGAGCAGTACTTC.

The CDR3 loop is CGCRQGRPQDGYTF. The CDR3 nucleotides are TGTGGCTGCAGACAGGGGCGACCCCAGGATGGCTACACCTTC. The V and J genes are TRBV6-6 and TRBJ1-2; TRBD1 aligns across 8 bases. CDR1 is MNHNY, CDR2 SVGAGI, per germline (reference sequence). This CDR3 is built from 14 residues.

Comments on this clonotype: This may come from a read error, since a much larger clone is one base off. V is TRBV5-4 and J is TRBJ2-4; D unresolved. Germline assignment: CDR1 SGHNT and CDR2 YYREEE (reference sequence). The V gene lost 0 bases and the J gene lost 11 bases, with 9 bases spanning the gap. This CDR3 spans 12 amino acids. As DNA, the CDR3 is TGTGCCAGCAGCTTGGTCCGGAAAGTTCAGTACTTC. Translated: CASSLVRKVQYF.

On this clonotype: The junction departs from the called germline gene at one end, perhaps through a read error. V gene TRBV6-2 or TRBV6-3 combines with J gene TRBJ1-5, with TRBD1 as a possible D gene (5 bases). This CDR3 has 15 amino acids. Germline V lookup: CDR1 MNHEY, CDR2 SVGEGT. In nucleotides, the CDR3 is TGTGCCAGCAGTTACATGCAGGGAAACAATCAGCCTCAGCATTTT. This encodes CASSYMQGNNQPQHF.

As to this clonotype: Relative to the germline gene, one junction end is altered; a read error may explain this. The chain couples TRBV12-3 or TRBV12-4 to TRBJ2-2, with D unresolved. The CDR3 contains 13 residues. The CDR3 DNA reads TGTGCCAGCAACAAACAGTCCACCGGGCAGCTGTTTTTT. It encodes CASNKQSTGQLFF.

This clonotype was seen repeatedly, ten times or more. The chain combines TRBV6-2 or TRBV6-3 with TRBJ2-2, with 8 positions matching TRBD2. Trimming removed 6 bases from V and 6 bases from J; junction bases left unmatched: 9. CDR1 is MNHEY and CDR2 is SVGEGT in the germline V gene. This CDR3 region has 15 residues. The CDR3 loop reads CASSRLATLPGELFF. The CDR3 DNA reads TGTGCCAGCAGCCGACTAGCGACGCTACCCGGGGAGCTGTTTTTT.

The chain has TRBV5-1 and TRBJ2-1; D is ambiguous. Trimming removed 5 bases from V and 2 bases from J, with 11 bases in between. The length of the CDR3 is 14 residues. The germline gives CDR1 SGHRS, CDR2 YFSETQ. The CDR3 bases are TGCGCCAGCAGAGTAGCCGAAACCTACAATGAGCAGTTCTTC. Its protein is CASRVAETYNEQFF.

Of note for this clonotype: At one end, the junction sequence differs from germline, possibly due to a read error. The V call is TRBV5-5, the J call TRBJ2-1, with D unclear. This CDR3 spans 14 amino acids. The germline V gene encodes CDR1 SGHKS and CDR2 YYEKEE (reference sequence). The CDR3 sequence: CVSSFSSLVNEQFF. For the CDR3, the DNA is TGTGTCAGCAGCTTTTCTAGTTTGGTCAATGAGCAGTTCTTC. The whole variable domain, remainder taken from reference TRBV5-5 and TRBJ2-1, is DAGVTQSPTHLIKTRGQQVTLRCSPISGHKSVSWYQQVLGQGPQFIFQYYEKEERGRGNFPDRFSARQFPNYSSELNVNALLLGDSALYLCVSSFSSLVNEQFFGPGTRLTVL.

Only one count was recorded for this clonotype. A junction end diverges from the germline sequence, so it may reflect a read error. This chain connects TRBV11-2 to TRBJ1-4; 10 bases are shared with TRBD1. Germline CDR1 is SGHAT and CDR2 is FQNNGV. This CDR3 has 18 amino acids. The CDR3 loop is CASSSGQGTFIIDEKLIF. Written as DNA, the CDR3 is TGTGCCAGCAGCTCGGGACAGGGGACATTCATAATCGATGAAAAACTGATTTTT.

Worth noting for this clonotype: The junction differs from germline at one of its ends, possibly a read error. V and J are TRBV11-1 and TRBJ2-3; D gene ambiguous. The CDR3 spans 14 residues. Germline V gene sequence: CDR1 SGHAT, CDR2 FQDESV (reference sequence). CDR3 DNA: TGTACCAGCAGCCAATTCCAAATCCCAGATATGCAGTATTTT. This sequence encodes CTSSQFQIPDMQYF. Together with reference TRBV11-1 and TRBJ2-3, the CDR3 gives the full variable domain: EAEVAQSPRYKITEKSQAVAFWCDPISGHATLYWYRQILGQGPELLVQFQDESVVDDSQLPKDRFSAERLKGVDSTLKIQPAELGDSAMYLCTSSQFQIPDMQYFGPGTRLTVL.

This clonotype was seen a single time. The CDR3, as DNA: TGCATAGTGACAGACGGTGCCAACGTCCTGACTTTC. Its translation is CIVTDGANVLTF. The chain links TRBV29-1 to TRBJ2-6; D is possibly TRBD1 (5 bases). The CDR3 runs 12 residues. Germline assignment: CDR1 SQVTM and CDR2 ANQGSEA.

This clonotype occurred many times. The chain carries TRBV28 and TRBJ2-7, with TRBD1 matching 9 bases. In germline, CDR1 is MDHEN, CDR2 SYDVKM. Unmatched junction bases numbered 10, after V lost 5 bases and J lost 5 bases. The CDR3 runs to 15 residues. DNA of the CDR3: TGTGCCAGCAGTAATAACAGGGGGCAAAAGGACGAGCAGTACTTC. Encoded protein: CASSNNRGQKDEQYF.

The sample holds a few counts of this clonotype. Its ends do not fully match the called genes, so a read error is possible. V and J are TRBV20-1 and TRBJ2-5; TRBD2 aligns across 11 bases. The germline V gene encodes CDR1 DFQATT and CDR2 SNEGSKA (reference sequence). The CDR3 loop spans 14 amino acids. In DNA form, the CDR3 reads TGCAGTACTAGACACTCGCTAGCGGGGGGCTTAATACACTTC. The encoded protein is CSTRHSLAGGLIHF.

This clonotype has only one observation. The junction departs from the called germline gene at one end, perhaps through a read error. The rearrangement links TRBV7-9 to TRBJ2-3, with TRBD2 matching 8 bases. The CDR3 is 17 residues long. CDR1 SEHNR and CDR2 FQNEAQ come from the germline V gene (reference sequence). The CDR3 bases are TGTGCCAGCAGCGGCCCGGGACTAGGAAGGCCCACAGATACACAGTGTTTT. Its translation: CASSGPGLGRPTDTQCF.

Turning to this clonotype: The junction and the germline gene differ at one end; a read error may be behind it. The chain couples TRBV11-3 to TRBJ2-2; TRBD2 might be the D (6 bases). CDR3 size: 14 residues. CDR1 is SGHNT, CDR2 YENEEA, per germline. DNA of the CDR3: TGTGCCATCAGCCCCAACATGCGGGGCGGGGAGCTGTTTTTT. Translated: CAISPNMRGGELFF.

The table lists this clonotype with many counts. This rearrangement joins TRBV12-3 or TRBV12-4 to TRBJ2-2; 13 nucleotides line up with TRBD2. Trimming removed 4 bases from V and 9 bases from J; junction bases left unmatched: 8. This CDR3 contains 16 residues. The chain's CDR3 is CASSSTSGGARRELFF. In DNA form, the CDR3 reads TGTGCCAGCAGTTCCACTAGCGGGGGGGCCCGAAGGGAGCTGTTTTTT.

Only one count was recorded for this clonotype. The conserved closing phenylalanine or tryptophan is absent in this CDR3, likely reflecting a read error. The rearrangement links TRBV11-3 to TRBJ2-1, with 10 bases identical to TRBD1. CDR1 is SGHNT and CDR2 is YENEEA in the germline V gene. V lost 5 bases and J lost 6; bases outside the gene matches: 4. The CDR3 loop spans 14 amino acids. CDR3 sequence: CASSIGQGGNEQFL. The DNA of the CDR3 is TGTGCCAGCAGCATCGGACAGGGGGGCAATGAGCAGTTCCTC.

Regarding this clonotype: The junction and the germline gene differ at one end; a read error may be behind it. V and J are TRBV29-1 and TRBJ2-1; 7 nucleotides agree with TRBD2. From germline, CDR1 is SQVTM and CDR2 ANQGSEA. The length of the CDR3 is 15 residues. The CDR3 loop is CSVEVPRGRNNGQFF. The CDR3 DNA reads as TGCAGCGTTGAAGTTCCGCGCGGGAGAAACAATGGGCAGTTCTTC.

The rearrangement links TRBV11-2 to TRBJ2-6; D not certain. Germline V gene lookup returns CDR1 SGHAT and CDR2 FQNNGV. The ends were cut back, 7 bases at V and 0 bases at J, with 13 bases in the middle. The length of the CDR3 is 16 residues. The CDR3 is CASNLSDLSGANVLTF. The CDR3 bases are TGTGCCAGCAACCTGTCAGACCTCTCTGGGGCCAACGTCCTGACTTTC.

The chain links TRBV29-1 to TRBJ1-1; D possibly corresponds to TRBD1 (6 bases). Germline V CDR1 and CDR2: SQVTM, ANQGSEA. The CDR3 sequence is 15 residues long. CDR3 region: CNVRTRGARGTEAFF. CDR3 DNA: TGCAATGTTCGGACTCGGGGGGCGCGGGGCACTGAAGCTTTCTTT. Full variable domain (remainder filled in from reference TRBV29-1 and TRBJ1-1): SAVISQKPSRDICQRGTSLTIQCQVDSQVTMMFWYRQQPGQSLTLIATANQGSEATYESGFVIDKFPISRPNLTFSTLTVSNMSPEDSSIYLCNVRTRGARGTEAFFGQGTRLTVV.

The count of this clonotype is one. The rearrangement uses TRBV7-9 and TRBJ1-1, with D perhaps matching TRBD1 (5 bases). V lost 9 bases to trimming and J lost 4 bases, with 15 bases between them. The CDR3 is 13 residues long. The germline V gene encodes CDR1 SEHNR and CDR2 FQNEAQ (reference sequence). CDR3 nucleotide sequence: TGTGCCAGGAGCCGGGGGGAGAGCACTGAAGCTTTCTTT. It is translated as CARSRGESTEAFF.

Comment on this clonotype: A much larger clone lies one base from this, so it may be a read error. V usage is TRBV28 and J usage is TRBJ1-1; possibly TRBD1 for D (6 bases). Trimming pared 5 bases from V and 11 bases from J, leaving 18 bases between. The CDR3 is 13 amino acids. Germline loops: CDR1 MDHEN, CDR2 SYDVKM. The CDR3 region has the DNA TGTGCCAGCAGTCCAGGGACAAGGTTAGAGGCTTTCTTT. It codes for CASSPGTRLEAFF.

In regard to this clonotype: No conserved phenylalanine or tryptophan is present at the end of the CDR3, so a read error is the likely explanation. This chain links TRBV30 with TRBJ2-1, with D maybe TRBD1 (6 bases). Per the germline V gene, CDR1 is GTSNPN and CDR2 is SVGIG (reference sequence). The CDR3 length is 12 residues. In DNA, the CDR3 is TGTGCTTACCACAGGGAGTACAATGAGCAGTTCTTA. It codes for CAYHREYNEQFL.

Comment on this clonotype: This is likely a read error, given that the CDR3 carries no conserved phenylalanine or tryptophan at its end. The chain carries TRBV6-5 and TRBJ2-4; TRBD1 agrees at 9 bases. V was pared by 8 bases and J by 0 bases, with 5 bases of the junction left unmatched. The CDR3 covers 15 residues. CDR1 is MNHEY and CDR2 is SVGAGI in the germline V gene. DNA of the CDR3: TGTGCCAGCTCGGGACAGGGACTAGCCAAAAACATTCAGTACTTA. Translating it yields CASSGQGLAKNIQYL.

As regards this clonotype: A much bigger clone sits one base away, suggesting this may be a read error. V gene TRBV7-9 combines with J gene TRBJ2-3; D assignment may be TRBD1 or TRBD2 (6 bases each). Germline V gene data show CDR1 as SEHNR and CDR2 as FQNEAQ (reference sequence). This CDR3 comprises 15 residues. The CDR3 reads CVSSFEGGTTDTQYF. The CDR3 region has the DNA TGTGTCAGCAGCTTTGAGGGGGGAACCACAGATACGCAGTATTTT.

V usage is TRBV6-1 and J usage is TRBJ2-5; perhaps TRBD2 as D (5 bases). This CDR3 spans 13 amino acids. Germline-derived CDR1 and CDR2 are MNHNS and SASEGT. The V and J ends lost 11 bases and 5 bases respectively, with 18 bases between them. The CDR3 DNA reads TGTGCCTACAGTGACGCTAGCTCCGAGACCCAGTACTTC. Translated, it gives CAYSDASSETQYF.

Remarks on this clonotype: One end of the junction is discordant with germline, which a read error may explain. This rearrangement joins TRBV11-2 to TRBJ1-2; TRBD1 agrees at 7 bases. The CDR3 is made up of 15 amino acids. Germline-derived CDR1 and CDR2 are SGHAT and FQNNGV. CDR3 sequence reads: CANSRDGQVNSGYTF. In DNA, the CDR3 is TGTGCCAACAGCCGAGATGGACAGGTTAACTCTGGCTACACCTTC.

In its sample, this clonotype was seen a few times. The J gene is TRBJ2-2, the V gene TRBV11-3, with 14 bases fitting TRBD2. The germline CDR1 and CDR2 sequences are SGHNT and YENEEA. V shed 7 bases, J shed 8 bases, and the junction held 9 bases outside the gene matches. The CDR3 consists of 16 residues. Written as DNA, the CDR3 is TGTGCCAGCAACACCGGACTAGCGGGAGGCGCTGGGGAGCTGTTTTTT. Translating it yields CASNTGLAGGAGELFF.

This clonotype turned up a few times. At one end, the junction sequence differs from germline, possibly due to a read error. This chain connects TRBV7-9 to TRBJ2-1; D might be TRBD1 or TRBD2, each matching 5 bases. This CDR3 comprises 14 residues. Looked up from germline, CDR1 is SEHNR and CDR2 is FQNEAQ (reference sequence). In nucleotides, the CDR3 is TGTTCCAGCAGCCCTAATGGGGGACGTAGTGAGCAGTTCTTC. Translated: CSSSPNGGRSEQFF.

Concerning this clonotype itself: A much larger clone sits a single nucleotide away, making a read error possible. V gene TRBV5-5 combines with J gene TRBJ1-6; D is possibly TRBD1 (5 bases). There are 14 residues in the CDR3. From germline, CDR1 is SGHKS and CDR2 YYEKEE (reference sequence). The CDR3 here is CAGSLGPQAWGLHF. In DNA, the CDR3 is TGTGCCGGCAGCTTGGGGCCACAGGCCTGGGGCCTCCACTTT.